This T cell receptor (beta chain) was identified during a study of cytomegalovirus exposure and HLA in healthy donors. Amplification used 60 Vbeta primers and 13 Jbeta primers. Data came from immunoSEQ multiplex PCR; TCRdb stores just in-frame clones and leaves some out. With about 140,000 clones in the sample, the ten largest clones hold 0.9% to 1%. To note about this clone: Its antigen is still unknown.

Study observations and caveats: Among TCR beta chains of equal frequency, HLA-associated ones were more clonally expanded in a later analysis. Several top significant clusters appeared, in a later analysis, to be linked to common viral pathogens. Later analysis identified a missense DCLRE1C variant that was linked to TCR beta V- and J-gene trimming. Some TCR beta chains (over 150 of them) were listed as cytomegalovirus-associated.

From germline, CDR1 is PRHDT and CDR2 FYEKMQ (reference sequence). With 5 bases clipped from V and 7 bases from J, the junction kept 7 bases outside the gene matches. The CDR3 consists of 16 residues. This clonotype originated in a male donor in good health and CMV-seronegative. Sequencing used PBMCs. The chain combines TRBV13 with TRBJ2-1, with 14 positions matching TRBD2. The CDR3 spells CASSPRTSGGRNEQFF. CDR3 DNA sequence: TGTGCCAGCAGCCCCAGGACTAGCGGGGGGCGGAATGAGCAGTTCTTC.